Listed here are 4 T cell receptor beta chains from one sample, sequenced in a study of blood T cell repertoires in COVID-19. Sequencing was performed with immunoSEQ multiplex PCR; in TCRdb, only in-frame clones are kept and a portion is missing. The data show roughly 200,000 clones, about 90% seen once. Sample: PBMCs or T cells enriched from blood (not recorded which). Source of these receptors: a woman aged 30 to 39 with acute COVID-19.

The CDR3 protein is CASSGDINQPQHF. CDR3 nucleotide sequence: TGTGCCAGCAGCGGGGACATTAATCAGCCCCAGCATTTT. The chain is built from TRBV5-8 and TRBJ1-5, with D possibly matching TRBD1 (6 bases). Between the trimmed V and J ends, which lost 4 bases and 4 bases, there was a span of 9 bases. This CDR3 has 13 residues. CDR1 and CDR2 (germline): SGHTS, YDEGEE.

The CDR3 bases are TGTGCCAGCAGCACTACAGGGGGCAACTATGGCTACACCTTC. Amino acid sequence: CASSTTGGNYGYTF. V is TRBV6-5 and J is TRBJ1-2, with 9 bases lining up with TRBD1. Trimming removed 6 bases from V and 2 bases from J; junction bases left unmatched: 4. This CDR3 is built from 14 residues. CDR1 MNHEY and CDR2 SVGAGI come from the germline V gene.

The chain carries TRBV10-3 and TRBJ1-2, with D maybe TRBD1 (5 bases). Trimming removed 0 bases at V and 3 bases at J, with 8 bases between. The CDR3 covers 14 residues. The germline gives CDR1 ENHRY, CDR2 SYGVKD. The CDR3 nucleotides read TGTGCCATCAGTGAGTCGCAGGGCTACTATGGCTACACCTTC. This sequence encodes CAISESQGYYGYTF.

The genes are TRBV5-1 and TRBJ1-1; D might be TRBD1 (6 bases). The CDR3 is 15 residues long. V was trimmed by 0 bases and J by 5 bases, leaving 14 bases between them. Per germline, CDR1 SGHRS and CDR2 YFSETQ. The CDR3 protein is CASSLVAGAGTEAFF. The CDR3 DNA sequence: TGCGCCAGCAGCTTGGTGGCGGGGGCGGGTACTGAAGCTTTCTTT.